This TCR beta chain comes out of a study of blood T cell repertoires in COVID-19. Study details: Material from acute and convalescent COVID-19 was sourced from the United States, Italy and Spain. T cells, B-cell-depleted T cells, or PBMCs supplied cDNA or gDNA.

The V gene's germline CDR1 is SGHRS and CDR2 YFSETQ. This CDR3 contains 15 residues. The junction had 4 bases not matched to a gene; V was cut back by 2 bases and J by 5 bases. Per the study methods: It was from reference gene primer amplification that nucleated cell counts were estimated. Clones were read by immunoSEQ multiplex PCR, and TCRdb kept only the in-frame ones, dropping some. V and J calls and clone size come straight from that table; D and trimming were deduced from the DNA. The sample lists 200,000 to 250,000 clones; approximately 82% were seen once. The TCR was taken from an elderly woman with acute or convalescent COVID-19. The sequencing sample was made of peripheral blood. The chain joins TRBV5-1 to TRBJ1-4, with 9 bases identical to TRBD1. The CDR3 sequence is CASSFAGTGNEKLFF. CDR3 nucleotide sequence: TGCGCCAGCAGCTTCGCCGGGACAGGGAATGAAAAACTGTTTTTT. Drawing the rest from reference TRBV5-1 and TRBJ1-4, the complete variable domain is KAGVTQTPRYLIKTRGQQVTLSCSPISGHRSVSWYQQTPGQGLQFLFEYFSETQRNKGNFPGRFSGRQFSNSRSEMNVSTLELGDSALYLCASSFAGTGNEKLFFGSGTQLSVL.